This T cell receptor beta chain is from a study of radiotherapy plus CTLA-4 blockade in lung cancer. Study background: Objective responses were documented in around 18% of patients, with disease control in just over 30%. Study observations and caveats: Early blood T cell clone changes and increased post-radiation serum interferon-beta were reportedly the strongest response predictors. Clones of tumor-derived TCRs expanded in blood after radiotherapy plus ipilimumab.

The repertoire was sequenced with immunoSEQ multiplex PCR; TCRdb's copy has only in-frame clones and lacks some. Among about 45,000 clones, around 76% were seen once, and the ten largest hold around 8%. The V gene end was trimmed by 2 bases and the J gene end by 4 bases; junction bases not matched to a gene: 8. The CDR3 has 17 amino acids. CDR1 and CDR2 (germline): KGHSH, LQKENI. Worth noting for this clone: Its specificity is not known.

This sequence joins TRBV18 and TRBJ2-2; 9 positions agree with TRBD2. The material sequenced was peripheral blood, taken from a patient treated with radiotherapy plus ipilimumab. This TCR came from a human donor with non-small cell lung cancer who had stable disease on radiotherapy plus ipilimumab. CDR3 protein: CASSPSVAGGSTGELFF. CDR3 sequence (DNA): TGTGCCAGCTCACCATCCGTCGCGGGGGGGAGCACCGGGGAGCTGTTTTTT.